This T cell receptor beta chain was identified during a study of blood T cell repertoires in COVID-19. Study-wide context: Samples taken during acute and convalescent COVID-19 were collected in the United States, Italy and Spain.

Germline trimming cut 9 bases from V and 8 bases from J; bases unmatched to any gene: 26. The CDR3 is 20 amino acids. Per the germline V gene, CDR1 is KGHDR and CDR2 is SFDVKD. Methods used by the authors: Reference gene primer amplification gave nucleated cell count estimates. Repertoires were generated with immunoSEQ multiplex PCR, while TCRdb's copy carries only in-frame clones and drops some. Clonal size and the V and J genes are those of that table, whereas D and trimming came from the DNA. The sample has about 70,000 clones; approximately 84% are singletons. This chain links TRBV24-1 with TRBJ1-4, with 10 bases matching TRBD1. The source of this sequence is a human donor in a cohort sampled during active COVID-19. The source material was peripheral blood. CDR3 nucleotide sequence: TGTGCCACCGGTATCACTGGACAGGGGGGCAACCTAGAACGCAAGGAAAAACTGTTTTTT. It specifies CATGITGQGGNLERKEKLFF.